This TCR beta chain comes out of a study of beta chain features in type 1 diabetes. Staining for CD45RO/CCR7/CD25/CD127/CD95/CD27 allowed sorting of CD4+ naive, central memory, regulatory and stem cell-like memory cells. The isolated RNA, all of it, was reverse transcribed, so expressed TCRB transcripts were what got sequenced. Measured with immunoSEQ multiplex PCR; TCRdb has only the in-frame clones, and not every one. The sample consists of 130,000 to 150,000 clones, less than 9% of them appearing once. Source material: central memory CD4+ T cells from blood. The TCR comes from a woman between 25 and 40 years old in good health.

CDR3 DNA sequence: TGTGCCAGCAGCCTCCCCTACGAGCAGTACTTC. It encodes CASSLPYEQYF. The rearrangement links TRBV7-3 to TRBJ2-7, with D unclear. In germline, CDR1 is SGHTA, CDR2 FQGTGA. This CDR3 is built from 11 residues. V gave up 5 bases and J gave up 2 bases, with 4 bases separating them.